Following are 16 T cell receptor beta chains from one sample sequenced in a study of T cells in Graves' hyperthyroidism and ophthalmopathy. RNA transcripts served as the template for amplifying TCR beta CDR3 regions. HTBI primers drove first-round RT-PCR of the TCR CDR3. TCRdb re-analysed the multiplex PCR reads in MiXCR, keeping a single row per CDR3 protein. In the table there are roughly 700,000 distinct CDR3 sequences, around 15% of which are singletons. Sequencing was performed on blood. The receptors stem from a woman younger than 30 with Graves' hyperthyroidism.

This clonotype occurred many times. CDR3 bases: TGTGCCAGCAGTTTAGGGCGGACAGACTATGGCTACACCTTC. Translating it yields CASSLGRTDYGYTF. The J gene is TRBJ1-2, the V gene TRBV12-3 or TRBV12-4; D is possibly TRBD1 (6 bases). The CDR3 runs to 14 residues. V dropped 1 base and J dropped 3 bases, with 9 bases sitting between them.

Comments on this clonotype: A much bigger clone sits one base away, suggesting this may be a read error. The rearrangement uses TRBV27 and TRBJ1-1; D is uncertain. Trimming cost V 7 bases and J 4 bases, with 16 bases left between them. This CDR3 contains 14 residues. CDR1 is MNHEY, CDR2 SMNVEV, per germline (reference sequence). In DNA form, the CDR3 reads TGTGCCAGCAAGAGAGCAGGATCTAGCACTGAAGCTTTCTTT. Its translation is CASKRAGSSTEAFF.

This clonotype appeared many times. The rearrangement uses TRBV3-1 and TRBJ1-3; D call uncertain. The CDR3 runs to 13 residues. V was pared by 1 base and J by 8 bases, with 9 bases between. The germline gives CDR1 LGHDT, CDR2 YNNKEL (reference sequence). The CDR3 sequence is CASSQAVGDTIYF. Here the CDR3 DNA reads TGTGCCAGCAGCCAAGCGGTAGGAGACACCATATATTTT.

This clonotype was found a few times. The V call is TRBV2, the J call TRBJ2-7, with D unclear. Germline values: CDR1 SNHLY, CDR2 FYNNEI. Trimming removed 8 bases at V and 9 bases at J, with 14 bases between. The CDR3 is made up of 11 amino acids. The CDR3 is CASAPGFSQYF. In DNA form, the CDR3 reads TGTGCCAGCGCTCCGGGCTTCTCGCAGTACTTC.

The table lists this clonotype with many counts. This chain uses TRBV20-1 with TRBJ2-4, with TRBD1 matching over 8 bases. Germline V lookup: CDR1 DFQATT, CDR2 SNEGSKA (reference sequence). J gave up 8 bases and V 6 bases, and 18 bases lay outside the gene matches. The CDR3 spans 16 residues. The CDR3 is CSAHQTWTGRRDIQYF. Here the CDR3 DNA reads TGCAGTGCGCATCAGACCTGGACAGGGAGGAGAGACATTCAGTACTTC.

Comment on this clonotype: Compared with germline, one end of the junction differs, possibly owing to a read error. J is TRBJ2-1 and V is TRBV2, with D perhaps TRBD1 (6 bases). Germline CDR1 reads SNHLY; CDR2 reads FYNNEI. The CDR3 sequence is 15 residues long. CDR3 in amino acids: CASNPRDTSYNEQSF. For the CDR3, the DNA is TGTGCCAGCAACCCCCGGGACACCTCCTACAATGAGCAGTCCTTC.

This clonotype was seen ten or more times. The genes are TRBV7-9 and TRBJ2-7; 9 positions match TRBD1. The CDR3 sequence is 16 residues long. CDR1 is SEHNR and CDR2 is FQNEAQ in the germline V gene (reference sequence). V was clipped by 4 bases and J by 0 bases; unmatched bases: 7. DNA of the CDR3: TGTGCCAGCAGCTCCGGGACAGGGACGAGCTCCTACGAGCAGTACTTC. Protein product: CASSSGTGTSSYEQYF.

About this clonotype itself: Being one base from a much bigger clone, this may be a read error. The chain couples TRBV11-2 to TRBJ2-3; 9 positions agree with TRBD1. The CDR3 covers 17 residues. Germline assignment: CDR1 SGHAT and CDR2 FQNNGV. CDR3 protein: CASSAETGGTSTDMQYF. The CDR3 DNA sequence: TGTGCCAGCAGCGCAGAGACAGGGGGGACAAGCACAGATATGCAGTATTTT.

This clonotype was seen many times. V is TRBV5-1 and J is TRBJ1-4; D unresolved. The V gene's germline CDR1 is SGHRS and CDR2 YFSETQ. The CDR3 totals 15 residues. V lost 3 bases to trimming and J lost 6 bases, with 15 bases between them. The CDR3 DNA sequence: TGCGCCAGCAGCTCCCACTACGGAGCGGATGAAAAACTGTTTTTT. Residues: CASSSHYGADEKLFF. Complete variable domain (other parts from reference TRBV5-1 and TRBJ1-4): KAGVTQTPRYLIKTRGQQVTLSCSPISGHRSVSWYQQTPGQGLQFLFEYFSETQRNKGNFPGRFSGRQFSNSRSEMNVSTLELGDSALYLCASSSHYGADEKLFFGSGTQLSVL.

This clonotype was counted only a few times. The rearrangement joins TRBV24-1 to TRBJ2-4; perhaps TRBD2 as D (6 bases). Germline CDR1 reads KGHDR; CDR2 reads SFDVKD. V lost 5 bases and J lost 0, with 10 bases in between. The CDR3 loop spans 15 amino acids. CDR3 in DNA: TGTGCCACCAGTGGGGTTAGCGGAGCCAAAAACATTCAGTACTTC. Its translation is CATSGVSGAKNIQYF.

V is TRBV4-1 and J is TRBJ1-2; 7 bases are shared with TRBD1. V lost 4 bases to trimming and J lost 6 bases; unmatched junction nucleotides: 11. The CDR3 totals 15 residues. Per germline, CDR1 MGHRA and CDR2 YSYEKL. CDR3: CASSLHPGTEDGYTF. Written as DNA, the CDR3 is TGCGCCAGCAGCCTCCACCCTGGGACAGAAGATGGCTACACCTTC.

This chain joins TRBV9 and TRBJ1-1; D unclear. Germline loops: CDR1 SGDLS, CDR2 YYNGEE. Deletions cut 5 bases from V and 1 base from J, with 15 bases between. This CDR3 contains 15 residues. The CDR3: CASSYSTVGNTEAFF. CDR3 nucleotides: TGTGCCAGCAGTTACAGTACGGTGGGGAACACTGAAGCTTTCTTT.

This clonotype was observed many times. The chain employs TRBV20-1 and TRBJ2-5, with 7 nucleotides matching TRBD2. The germline gives CDR1 DFQATT, CDR2 SNEGSKA (reference sequence). J lost 1 base, V lost 4 bases, and 6 bases had no gene match. The CDR3 totals 14 residues. The CDR3 sequence is CSATRQRGQETQYF. As DNA, the CDR3 is TGCAGTGCTACCCGACAGCGGGGCCAAGAGACCCAGTACTTC.

This clonotype was seen many times. This chain uses TRBV3-1 with TRBJ1-1; D call uncertain. The germline gives CDR1 LGHDT, CDR2 YNNKEL (reference sequence). The CDR3 length is 15 residues. Trimming took 2 bases from V and 11 from J, leaving 21 bases between them. The CDR3 loop is CASSQFGVYLQGAFF. For the CDR3, the DNA is TGTGCCAGCAGCCAATTTGGGGTGTACCTCCAAGGGGCTTTCTTT.

Many counts were recorded for this clonotype. This chain uses TRBV20-1 with TRBJ2-1; possibly TRBD2 for D (6 bases). The germline V gene encodes CDR1 DFQATT and CDR2 SNEGSKA (reference sequence). V was cut by 0 bases and J by 5 bases, with 20 bases left in between. This CDR3 contains 17 residues. The chain's CDR3 is CSARDPLTSFFNNEQFF. The DNA of the CDR3 is TGCAGTGCTAGAGATCCCCTGACTAGTTTTTTTAACAATGAGCAGTTCTTC.

The genes are TRBV3-1 and TRBJ2-3; D possibly corresponds to TRBD1 (6 bases). The J call is uncertain, as TRBJ1-5 better fits the DNA end. The CDR3 spans 17 residues. From germline, CDR1 is LGHDT and CDR2 YNNKEL (reference sequence). CDR3 loop: CASSQEAKDSYTDTQHF. The CDR3 DNA reads TGTGCCAGCAGCCAAGAGGCAAAGGACAGTTACACAGATACGCAGCATTTT.